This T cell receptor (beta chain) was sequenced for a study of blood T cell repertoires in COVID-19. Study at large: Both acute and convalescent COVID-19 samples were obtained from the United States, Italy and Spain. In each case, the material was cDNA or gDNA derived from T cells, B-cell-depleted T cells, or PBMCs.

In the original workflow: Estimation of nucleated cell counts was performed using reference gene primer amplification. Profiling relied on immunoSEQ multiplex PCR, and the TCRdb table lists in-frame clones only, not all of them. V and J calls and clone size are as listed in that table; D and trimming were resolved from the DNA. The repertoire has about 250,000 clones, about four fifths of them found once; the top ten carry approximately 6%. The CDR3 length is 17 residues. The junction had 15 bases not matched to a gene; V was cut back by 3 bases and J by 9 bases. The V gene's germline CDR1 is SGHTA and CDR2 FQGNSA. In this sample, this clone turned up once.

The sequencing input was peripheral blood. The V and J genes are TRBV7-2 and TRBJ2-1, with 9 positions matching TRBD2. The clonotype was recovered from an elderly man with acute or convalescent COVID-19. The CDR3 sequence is CASSLAPAGGGAFEQFF. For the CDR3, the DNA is TGTGCCAGCAGCTTGGCGCCCGCCGGCGGGGGGGCCTTTGAGCAGTTCTTC.